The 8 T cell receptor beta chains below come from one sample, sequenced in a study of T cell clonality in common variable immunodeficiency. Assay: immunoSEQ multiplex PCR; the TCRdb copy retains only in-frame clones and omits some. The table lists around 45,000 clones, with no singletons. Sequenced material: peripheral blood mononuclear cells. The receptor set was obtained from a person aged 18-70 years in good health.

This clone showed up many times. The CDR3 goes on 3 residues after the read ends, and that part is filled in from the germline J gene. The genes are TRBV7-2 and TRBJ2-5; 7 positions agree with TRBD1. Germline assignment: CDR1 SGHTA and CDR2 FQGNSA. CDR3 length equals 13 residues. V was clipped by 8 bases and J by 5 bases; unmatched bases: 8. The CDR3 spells CASGYNRGETQYF. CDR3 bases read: TGTGCCAGCGGATACAACAGGGGTGAGACC.

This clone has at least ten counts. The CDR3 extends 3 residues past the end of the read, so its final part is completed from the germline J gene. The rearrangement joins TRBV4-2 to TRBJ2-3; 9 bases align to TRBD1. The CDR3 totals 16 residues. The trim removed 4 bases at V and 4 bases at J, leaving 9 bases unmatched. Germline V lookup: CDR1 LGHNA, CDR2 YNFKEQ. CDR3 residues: CASSPGWTGVADTQYF. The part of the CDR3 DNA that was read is TGTGCCAGCAGCCCAGGATGGACAGGGGTTGCAGATACG.

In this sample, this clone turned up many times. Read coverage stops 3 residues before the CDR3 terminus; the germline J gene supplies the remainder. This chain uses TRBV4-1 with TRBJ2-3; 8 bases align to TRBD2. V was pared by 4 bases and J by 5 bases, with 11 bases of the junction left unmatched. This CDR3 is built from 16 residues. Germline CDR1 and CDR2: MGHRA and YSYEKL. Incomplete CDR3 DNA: TGCGCCAGCAGCCGTATGCGGGGGGCCGTCGGAGATACG. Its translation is CASSRMRGAVGDT. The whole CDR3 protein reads CASSRMRGAVGDTQYF.

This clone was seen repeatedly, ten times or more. The sequenced part of the CDR3 DNA is TGTGCCAGCAGCTTAGGGGGACAGGGGGCGCCTGAG. Amino acids: CASSLGGQGAPE. The CDR3 in full is CASSLGGQGAPEQFF. The chain links TRBV7-9 to TRBJ2-1; TRBD1 aligns across 12 bases. The CDR3 end is not reached by the read, which stops 3 residues before it; the germline J gene fills it in. V dropped 1 base and J dropped 9; count of bases not matched to a gene: 4. The CDR3 covers 15 residues. Germline CDR1 is SEHNR and CDR2 is FQNEAQ (reference sequence).

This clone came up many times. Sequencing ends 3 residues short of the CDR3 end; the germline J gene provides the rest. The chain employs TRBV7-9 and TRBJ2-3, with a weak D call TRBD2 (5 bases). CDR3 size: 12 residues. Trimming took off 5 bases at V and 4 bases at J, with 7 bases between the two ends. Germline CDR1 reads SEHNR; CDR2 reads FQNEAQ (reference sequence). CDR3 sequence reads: CASSPGADTQYF. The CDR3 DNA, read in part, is TGTGCCAGCAGCCCCGGGGCAGATACG.

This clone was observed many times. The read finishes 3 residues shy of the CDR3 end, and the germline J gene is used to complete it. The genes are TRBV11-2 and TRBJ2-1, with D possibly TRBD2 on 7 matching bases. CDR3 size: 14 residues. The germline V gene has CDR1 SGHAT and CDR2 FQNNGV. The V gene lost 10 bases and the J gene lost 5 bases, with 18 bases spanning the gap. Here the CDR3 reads CATDRGALNNEQFF. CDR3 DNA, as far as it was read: TGTGCCACCGATCGGGGGGCGTTAAACAATGAG. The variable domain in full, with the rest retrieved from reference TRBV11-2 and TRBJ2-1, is EAGVAQSPRYKIIEKRQSVAFWCNPISGHATLYWYQQILGQGPKLLIQFQNNGVVDDSQLPKDRFSAERLKGVDSTLKIQPAKLEDSAVYLCATDRGALNNEQFFGPGTRLTVL.

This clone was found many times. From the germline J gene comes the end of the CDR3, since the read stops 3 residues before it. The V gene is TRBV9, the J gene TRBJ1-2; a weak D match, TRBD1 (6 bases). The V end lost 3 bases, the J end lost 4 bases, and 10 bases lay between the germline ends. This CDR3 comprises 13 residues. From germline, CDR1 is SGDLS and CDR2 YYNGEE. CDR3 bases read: TGTGCCAGCAGCGCCAGGGGTCCCTATGGC. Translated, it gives CASSARGPYG. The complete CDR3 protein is CASSARGPYGYTF.

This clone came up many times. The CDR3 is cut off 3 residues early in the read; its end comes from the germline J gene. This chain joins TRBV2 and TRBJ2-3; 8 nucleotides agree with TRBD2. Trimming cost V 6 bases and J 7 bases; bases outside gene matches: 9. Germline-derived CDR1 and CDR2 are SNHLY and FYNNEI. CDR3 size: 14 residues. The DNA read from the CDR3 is TGTGCCAGCAGAGCTAGCGGGTCGCAAAATACG. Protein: CASRASGSQNT. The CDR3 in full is CASRASGSQNTQYF.